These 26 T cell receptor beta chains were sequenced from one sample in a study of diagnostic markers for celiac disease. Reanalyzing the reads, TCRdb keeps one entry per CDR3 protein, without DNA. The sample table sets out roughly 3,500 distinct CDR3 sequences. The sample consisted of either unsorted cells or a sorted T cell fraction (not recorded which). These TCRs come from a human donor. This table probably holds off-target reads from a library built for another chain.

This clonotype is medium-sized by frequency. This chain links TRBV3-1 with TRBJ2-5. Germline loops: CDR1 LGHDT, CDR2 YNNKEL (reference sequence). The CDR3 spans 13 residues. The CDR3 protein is CASSHWSQETQYF.

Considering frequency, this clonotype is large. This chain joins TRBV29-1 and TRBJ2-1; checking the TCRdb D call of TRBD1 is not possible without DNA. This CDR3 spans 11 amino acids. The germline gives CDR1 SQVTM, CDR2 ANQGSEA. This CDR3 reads CSVDTGGEQFF.

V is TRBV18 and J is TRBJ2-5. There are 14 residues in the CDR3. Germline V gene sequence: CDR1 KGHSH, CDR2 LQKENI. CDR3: CASSPSGTQETQYF.

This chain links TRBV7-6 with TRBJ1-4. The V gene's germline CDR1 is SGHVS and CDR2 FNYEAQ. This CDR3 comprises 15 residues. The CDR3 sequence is CASSSDGATNEKLFF.

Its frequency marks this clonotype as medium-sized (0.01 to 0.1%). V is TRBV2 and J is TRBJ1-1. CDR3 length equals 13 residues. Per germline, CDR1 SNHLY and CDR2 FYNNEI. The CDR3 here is CASRTGLNTEAFF.

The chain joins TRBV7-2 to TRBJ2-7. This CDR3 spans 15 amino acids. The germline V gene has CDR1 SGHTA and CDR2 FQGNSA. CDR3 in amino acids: CASSLVGLQAYEQYF. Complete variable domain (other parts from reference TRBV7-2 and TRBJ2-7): GAGVSQSPSNKVTEKGKDVELRCDPISGHTALYWYRQSLGQGLEFLIYFQGNSAPDKSGLPSDRFSAERTGGSVSTLTIQRTQQEDSAVYLCASSLVGLQAYEQYFGPGTRLTVT.

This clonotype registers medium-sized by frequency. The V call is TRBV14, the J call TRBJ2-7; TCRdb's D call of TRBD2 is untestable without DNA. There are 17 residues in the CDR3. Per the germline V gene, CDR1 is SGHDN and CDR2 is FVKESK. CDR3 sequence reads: CASSQVGRGALSYEQYF. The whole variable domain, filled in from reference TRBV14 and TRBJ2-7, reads EAGVTQFPSHSVIEKGQTVTLRCDPISGHDNLYWYRRVMGKEIKFLLHFVKESKQDESGMPNNRFLAERTGGTYSTLKVQPAELEDSGVYFCASSQVGRGALSYEQYFGPGTRLTVT.

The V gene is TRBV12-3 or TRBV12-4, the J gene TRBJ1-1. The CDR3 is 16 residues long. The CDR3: CASMGGGTIMNTEAFF.

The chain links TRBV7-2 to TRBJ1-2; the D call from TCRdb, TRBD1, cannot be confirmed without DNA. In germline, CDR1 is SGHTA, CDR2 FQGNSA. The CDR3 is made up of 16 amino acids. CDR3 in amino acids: CASSLTRGTGGDGYTF.

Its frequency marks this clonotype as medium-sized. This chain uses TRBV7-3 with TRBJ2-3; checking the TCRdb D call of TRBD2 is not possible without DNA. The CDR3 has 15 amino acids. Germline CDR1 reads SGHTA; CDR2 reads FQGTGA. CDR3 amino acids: CASSSFARGTDTQYF.

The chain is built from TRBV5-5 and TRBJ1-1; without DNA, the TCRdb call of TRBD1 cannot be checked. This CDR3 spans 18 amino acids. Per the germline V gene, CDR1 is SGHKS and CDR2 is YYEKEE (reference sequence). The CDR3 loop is CASSSSGTGVILNTEAFF.

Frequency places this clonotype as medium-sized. CDR3 residues: CASSFRLAGDTDTQYF. The chain uses TRBV7-2 and TRBJ2-3; TCRdb names TRBD2, which stays unverified in the absence of DNA. Germline V CDR1 and CDR2: SGHTA, FQGNSA. The CDR3 runs 16 residues.

Here the CDR3 reads CASSLGTARDTEAFF. The genes are TRBV5-1 and TRBJ1-1; lacking DNA, the TRBD1 call made by TCRdb goes unchecked. There are 15 residues in the CDR3. Germline values: CDR1 SGHRS, CDR2 YFSETQ.

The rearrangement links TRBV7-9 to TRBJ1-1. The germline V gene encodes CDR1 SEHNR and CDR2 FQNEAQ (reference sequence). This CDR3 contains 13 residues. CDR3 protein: CASSFGMNTEAFF.

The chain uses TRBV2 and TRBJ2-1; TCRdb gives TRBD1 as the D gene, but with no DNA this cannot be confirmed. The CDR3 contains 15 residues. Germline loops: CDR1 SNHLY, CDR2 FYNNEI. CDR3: CASSESPQGGNEQFF.

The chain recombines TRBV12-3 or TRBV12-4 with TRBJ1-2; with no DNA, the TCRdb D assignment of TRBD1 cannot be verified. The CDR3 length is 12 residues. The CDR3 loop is CASTDRGYGYTF.

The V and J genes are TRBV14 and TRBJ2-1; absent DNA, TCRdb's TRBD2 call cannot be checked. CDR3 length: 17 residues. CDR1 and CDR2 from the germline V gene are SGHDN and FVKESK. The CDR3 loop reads CASSHLTAGGAYNEQFF.

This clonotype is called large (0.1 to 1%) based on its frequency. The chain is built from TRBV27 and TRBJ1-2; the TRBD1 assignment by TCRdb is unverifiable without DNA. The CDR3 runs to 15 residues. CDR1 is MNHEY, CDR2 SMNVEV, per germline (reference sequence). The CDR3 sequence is CASSYTGTGSYGYTF.

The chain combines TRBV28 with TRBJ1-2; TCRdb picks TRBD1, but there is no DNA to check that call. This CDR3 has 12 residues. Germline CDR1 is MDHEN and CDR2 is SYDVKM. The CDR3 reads CASRVGVRGYTF.

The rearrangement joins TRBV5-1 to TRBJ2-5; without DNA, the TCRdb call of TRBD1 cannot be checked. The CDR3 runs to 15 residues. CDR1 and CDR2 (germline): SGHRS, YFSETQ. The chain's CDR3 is CASSWQGALQETQYF.

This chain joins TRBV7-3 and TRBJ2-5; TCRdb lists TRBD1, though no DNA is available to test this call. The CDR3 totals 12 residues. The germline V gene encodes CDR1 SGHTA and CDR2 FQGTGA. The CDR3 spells CASSLGDGTQYF. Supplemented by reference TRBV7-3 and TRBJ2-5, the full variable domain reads GAGVSQTPSNKVTEKGKYVELRCDPISGHTALYWYRQSLGQGPEFLIYFQGTGAADDSGLPNDRFFAVRPEGSVSTLKIQRTERGDSAVYLCASSLGDGTQYFGPGTRLLVL.

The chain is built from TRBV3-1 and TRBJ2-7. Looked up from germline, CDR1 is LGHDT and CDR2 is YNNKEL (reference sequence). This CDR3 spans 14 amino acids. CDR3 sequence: CASSQDPDSYEQYF.

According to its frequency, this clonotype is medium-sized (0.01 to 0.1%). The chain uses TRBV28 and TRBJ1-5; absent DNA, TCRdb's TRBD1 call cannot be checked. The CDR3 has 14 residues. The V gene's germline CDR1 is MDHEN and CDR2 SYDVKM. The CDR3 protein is CASSFGRSIGPQHF.

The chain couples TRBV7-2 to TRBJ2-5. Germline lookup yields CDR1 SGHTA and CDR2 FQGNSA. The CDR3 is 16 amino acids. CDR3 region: CASSSASMNYQETQYF. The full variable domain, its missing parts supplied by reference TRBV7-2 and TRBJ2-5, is GAGVSQSPSNKVTEKGKDVELRCDPISGHTALYWYRQSLGQGLEFLIYFQGNSAPDKSGLPSDRFSAERTGGSVSTLTIQRTQQEDSAVYLCASSSASMNYQETQYFGPGTRLLVL.

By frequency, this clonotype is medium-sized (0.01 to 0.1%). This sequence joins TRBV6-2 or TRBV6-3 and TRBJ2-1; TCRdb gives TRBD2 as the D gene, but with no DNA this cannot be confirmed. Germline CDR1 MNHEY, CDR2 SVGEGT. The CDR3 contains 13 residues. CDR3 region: CATEAGGRNEQFF.

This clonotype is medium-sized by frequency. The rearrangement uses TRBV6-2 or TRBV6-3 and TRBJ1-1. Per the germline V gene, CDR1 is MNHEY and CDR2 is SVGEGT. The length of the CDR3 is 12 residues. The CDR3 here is CASSTPTRRAFF.